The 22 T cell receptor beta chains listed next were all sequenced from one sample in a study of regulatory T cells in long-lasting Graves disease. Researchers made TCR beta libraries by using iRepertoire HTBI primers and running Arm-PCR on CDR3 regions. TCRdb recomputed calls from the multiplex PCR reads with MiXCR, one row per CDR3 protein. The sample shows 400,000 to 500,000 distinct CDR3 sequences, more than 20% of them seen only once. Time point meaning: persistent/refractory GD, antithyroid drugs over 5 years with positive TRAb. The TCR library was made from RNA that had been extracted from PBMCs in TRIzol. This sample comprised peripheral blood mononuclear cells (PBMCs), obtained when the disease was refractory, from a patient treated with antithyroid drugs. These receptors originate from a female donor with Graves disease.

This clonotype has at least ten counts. This CDR3 reads CASSGSGGLFSSYEQYF. CDR3 coding DNA: TGTGCCAGCAGTGGGTCGGGAGGGCTGTTTAGCTCCTACGAGCAGTACTTC. The V and J genes are TRBV2 and TRBJ2-7; 8 nucleotides align to TRBD2. V gave up 4 bases and J gave up 0 bases; unmatched junction bases: 11. Germline-derived CDR1 and CDR2 are SNHLY and FYNNEI. The CDR3 contains 17 residues.

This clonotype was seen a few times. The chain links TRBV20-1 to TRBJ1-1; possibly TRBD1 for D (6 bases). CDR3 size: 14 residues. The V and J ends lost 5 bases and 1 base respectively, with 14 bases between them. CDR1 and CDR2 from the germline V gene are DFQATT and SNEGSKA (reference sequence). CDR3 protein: CSALRGHPNTEAFF. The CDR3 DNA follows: TGCAGTGCTCTCAGGGGACACCCGAACACTGAAGCTTTCTTT.

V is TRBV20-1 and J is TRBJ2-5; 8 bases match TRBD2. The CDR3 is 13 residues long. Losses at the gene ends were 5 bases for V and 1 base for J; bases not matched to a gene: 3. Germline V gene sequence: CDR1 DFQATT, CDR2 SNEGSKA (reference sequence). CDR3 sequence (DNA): TGCAGTGCTCCACTAGCGGCCCAAGAGACCCAGTACTTC. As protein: CSAPLAAQETQYF.

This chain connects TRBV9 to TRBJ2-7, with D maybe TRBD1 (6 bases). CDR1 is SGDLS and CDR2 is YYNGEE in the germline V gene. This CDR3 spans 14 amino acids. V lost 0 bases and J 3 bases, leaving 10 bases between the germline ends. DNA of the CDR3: TGTGCCAGCAGCGTAGATGGGGGCGTCTACGAGCAGTACTTC. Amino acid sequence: CASSVDGGVYEQYF.

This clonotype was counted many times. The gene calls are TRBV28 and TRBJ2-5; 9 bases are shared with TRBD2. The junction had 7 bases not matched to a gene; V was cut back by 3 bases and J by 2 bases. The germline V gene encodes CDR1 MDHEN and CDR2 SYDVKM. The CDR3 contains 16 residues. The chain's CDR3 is CASSFLAGETQETQYF. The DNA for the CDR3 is TGTGCCAGCAGTTTTTTAGCGGGAGAGACTCAAGAGACCCAGTACTTC.

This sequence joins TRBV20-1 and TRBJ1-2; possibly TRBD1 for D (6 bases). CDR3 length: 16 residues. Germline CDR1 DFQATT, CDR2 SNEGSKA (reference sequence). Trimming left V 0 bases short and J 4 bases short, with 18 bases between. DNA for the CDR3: TGCAGTGCTAGAGAAGTGACGACAACAGGGCGCTATGGCTACACCTTC. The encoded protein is CSAREVTTTGRYGYTF.

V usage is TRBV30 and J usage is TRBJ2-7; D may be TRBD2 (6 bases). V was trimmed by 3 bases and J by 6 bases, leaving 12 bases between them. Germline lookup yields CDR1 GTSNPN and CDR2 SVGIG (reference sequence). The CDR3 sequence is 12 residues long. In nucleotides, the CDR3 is TGTGCCTGGAGCATCGGGAGTTCCGAGCAGTACTTC. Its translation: CAWSIGSSEQYF.

DNA of the CDR3: TGCGCCAGCAGCCAAATCAGACAGGACTATGGCTACACCTTC. Its protein is CASSQIRQDYGYTF. The J gene is TRBJ1-2, the V gene TRBV4-1; a weak D match, TRBD1 (6 bases). The CDR3 consists of 14 residues. The V gene's germline CDR1 is MGHRA and CDR2 YSYEKL. The V and J ends lost 2 bases and 3 bases respectively, with 10 bases between them.

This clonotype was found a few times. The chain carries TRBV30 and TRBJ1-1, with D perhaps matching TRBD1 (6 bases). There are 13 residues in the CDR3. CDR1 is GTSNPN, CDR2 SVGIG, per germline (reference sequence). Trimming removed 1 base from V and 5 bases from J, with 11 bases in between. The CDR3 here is CAWSETGPTEAFF. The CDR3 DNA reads TGTGCCTGGAGTGAAACAGGGCCGACTGAAGCTTTCTTT.

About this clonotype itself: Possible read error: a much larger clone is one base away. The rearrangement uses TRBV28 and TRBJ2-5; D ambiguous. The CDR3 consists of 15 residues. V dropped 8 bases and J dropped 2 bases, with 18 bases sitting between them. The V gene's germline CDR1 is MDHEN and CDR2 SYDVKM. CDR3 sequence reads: CASRLWAAGQETQYF. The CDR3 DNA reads TGTGCCAGCCGTCTTTGGGCAGCAGGACAAGAGACCCAGTACTTC. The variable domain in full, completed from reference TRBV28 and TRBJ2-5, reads DVKVTQSSRYLVKRTGEKVFLECVQDMDHENMFWYRQDPGLGLRLIYFSYDVKMKEKGDIPEGYSVSREKKERFSLILESASTNQTSMYLCASRLWAAGQETQYFGPGTRLLVL.

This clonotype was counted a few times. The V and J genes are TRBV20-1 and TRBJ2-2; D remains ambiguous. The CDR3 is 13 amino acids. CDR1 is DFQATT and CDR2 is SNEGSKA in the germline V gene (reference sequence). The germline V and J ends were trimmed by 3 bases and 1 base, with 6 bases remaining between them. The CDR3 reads CSASDGNTGELFF. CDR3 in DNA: TGCAGTGCTAGCGACGGGAACACCGGGGAGCTGTTTTTT.

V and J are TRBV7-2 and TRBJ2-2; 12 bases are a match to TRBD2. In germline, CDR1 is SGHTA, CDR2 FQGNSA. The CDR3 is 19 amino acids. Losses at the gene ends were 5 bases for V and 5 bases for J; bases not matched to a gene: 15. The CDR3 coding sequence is TGTGCCAGCAGCCGCGGGTCTAGCGGGAGGGCCTTAGGGACCGGGGAGCTGTTTTTT. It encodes CASSRGSSGRALGTGELFF.

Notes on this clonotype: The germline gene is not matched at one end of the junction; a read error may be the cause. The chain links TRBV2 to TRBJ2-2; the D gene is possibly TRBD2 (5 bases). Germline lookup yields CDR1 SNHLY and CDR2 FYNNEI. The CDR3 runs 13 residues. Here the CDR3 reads CASNLGGVGELYF. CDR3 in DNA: TGTGCCAGCAACCTTGGTGGAGTCGGGGAGCTGTATTTT.

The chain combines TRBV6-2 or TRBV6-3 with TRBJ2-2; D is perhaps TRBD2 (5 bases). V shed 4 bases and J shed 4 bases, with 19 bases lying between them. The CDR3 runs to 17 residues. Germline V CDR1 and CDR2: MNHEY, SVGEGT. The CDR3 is CASSSPKLGLGTGELFF. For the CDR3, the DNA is TGTGCCAGCAGTTCTCCTAAACTAGGATTAGGCACCGGGGAGCTGTTTTTT.

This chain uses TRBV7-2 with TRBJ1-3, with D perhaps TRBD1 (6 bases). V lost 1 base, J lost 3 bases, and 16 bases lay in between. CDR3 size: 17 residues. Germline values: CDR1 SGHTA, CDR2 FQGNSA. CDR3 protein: CASSLGGQGQLGNTIYF. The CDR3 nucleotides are TGTGCCAGCAGCTTAGGGGGGCAGGGGCAACTTGGAAACACCATATATTTT.

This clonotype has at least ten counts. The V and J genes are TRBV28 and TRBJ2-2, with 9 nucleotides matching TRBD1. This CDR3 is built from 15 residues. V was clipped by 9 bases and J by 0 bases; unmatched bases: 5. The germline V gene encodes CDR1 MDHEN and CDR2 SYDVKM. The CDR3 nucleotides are TGTGCCAGTTCGGACAGGGGAACGAACACCGGGGAGCTGTTTTTT. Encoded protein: CASSDRGTNTGELFF. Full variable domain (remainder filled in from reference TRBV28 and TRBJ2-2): DVKVTQSSRYLVKRTGEKVFLECVQDMDHENMFWYRQDPGLGLRLIYFSYDVKMKEKGDIPEGYSVSREKKERFSLILESASTNQTSMYLCASSDRGTNTGELFFGEGSRLTVL.

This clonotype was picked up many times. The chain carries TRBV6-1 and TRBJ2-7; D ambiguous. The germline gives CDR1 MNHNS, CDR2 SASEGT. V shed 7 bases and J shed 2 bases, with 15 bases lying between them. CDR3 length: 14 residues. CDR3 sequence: CASIKLRAPYEQYF. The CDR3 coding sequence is TGTGCCAGCATTAAACTCCGAGCACCCTACGAGCAGTACTTC.

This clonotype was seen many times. Written as DNA, the CDR3 is TGTGCCAGCAGCTTATTTGTAGGGGGGCAGGGCGAGCAGTACTTC. Its protein is CASSLFVGGQGEQYF. The chain combines TRBV11-2 with TRBJ2-7; the D call may be TRBD1 or TRBD2 (6 bases each). The CDR3 is 15 residues long. Between the trimmed V and J ends, which lost 2 bases and 6 bases, there was a span of 17 bases. Germline V lookup: CDR1 SGHAT, CDR2 FQNNGV.

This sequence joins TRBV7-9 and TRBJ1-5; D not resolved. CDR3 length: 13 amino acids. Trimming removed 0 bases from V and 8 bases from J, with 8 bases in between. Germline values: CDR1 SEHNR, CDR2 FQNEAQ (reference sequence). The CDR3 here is CASSLALGEPQHF. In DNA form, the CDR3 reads TGTGCCAGCAGCTTAGCCCTCGGGGAGCCCCAGCATTTT. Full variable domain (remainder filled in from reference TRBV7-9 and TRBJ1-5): DTGVSQNPRHKITKRGQNVTFRCDPISEHNRLYWYRQTLGQGPEFLTYFQNEAQLEKSRLLSDRFSAERPKGSFSTLEIQRTEQGDSAMYLCASSLALGEPQHFGDGTRLSIL.

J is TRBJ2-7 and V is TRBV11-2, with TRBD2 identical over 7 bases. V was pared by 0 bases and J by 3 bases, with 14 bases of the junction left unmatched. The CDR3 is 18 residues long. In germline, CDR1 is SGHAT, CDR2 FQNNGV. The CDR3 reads CASSLDLYMGTGGYEQYF. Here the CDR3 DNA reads TGTGCCAGCAGCTTAGATTTATATATGGGGACGGGGGGCTACGAGCAGTACTTC.

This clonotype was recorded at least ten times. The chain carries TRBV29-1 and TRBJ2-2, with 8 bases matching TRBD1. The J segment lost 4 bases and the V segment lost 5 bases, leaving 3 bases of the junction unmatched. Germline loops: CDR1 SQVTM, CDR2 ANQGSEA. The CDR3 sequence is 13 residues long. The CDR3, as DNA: TGCAGCGTTACAGGGGGATTCACCGGGGAGCTGTTTTTT. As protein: CSVTGGFTGELFF.

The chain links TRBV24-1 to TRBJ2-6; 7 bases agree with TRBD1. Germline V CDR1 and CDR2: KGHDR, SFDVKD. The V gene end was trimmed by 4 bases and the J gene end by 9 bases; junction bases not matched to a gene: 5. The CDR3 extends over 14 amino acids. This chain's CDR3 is CATSDHRGGNVLTF. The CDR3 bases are TGTGCCACCAGTGACCACAGGGGTGGCAACGTCCTGACTTTC.